The rows below give T cell receptor beta chains drawn from one sample of a study of cytomegalovirus exposure and HLA in healthy donors. TCRdb's table, derived via immunoSEQ multiplex PCR, lists solely in-frame clones and lacks some. The sample has more than 150,000 clones, about 81% seen once. Material: PBMCs. The receptor set was obtained from a woman aged 25 to 45 in good health and CMV-seronegative. Each CDR3 is given with its conserved first and last residue.

J gene	V gene	CDR3 protein
TRBJ2-5	TRBV7-2	CASSLARLAGGQETQYF
TRBJ2-7	TRBV28	CASRPGLAGTYEQYF
TRBJ2-2	TRBV2	CASSPTGQGYTGELFF
TRBJ1-1	TRBV18	CASSPTGENTEAFF
TRBJ2-7	TRBV28	CASSLSPGSSYEQYF
TRBJ2-5	TRBV10-3	CAIRRPGQGSGEQYF
TRBJ1-2	TRBV6-5	CASSYSPGYGYTF
TRBJ2-7	TRBV5-4	CASSSHRLAGRSYEQYF
TRBJ2-2	TRBV6-5	CASSYVRNTGELFF
TRBJ2-2	TRBV4-3	CASASGGNTGELFF
TRBJ2-5	TRBV6-6	CASSLAGGRETQYF
TRBJ2-7	TRBV7-2	CASSLTSGKAEQYF
TRBJ1-1	TRBV19	CASSIGKTTGGRNTEAFF
TRBJ2-1	TRBV6-5	CASSYRRGSTYNEQFF
TRBJ2-1	TRBV10-3	CATSGGPSYNEQFF
TRBJ2-1	TRBV7-9	CASSLTGATWNEQFF
TRBJ2-5	TRBV7-6	CASANGGLGTQYF
TRBJ2-7	TRBV9	CASSEGEGAYEQYF
TRBJ2-1	TRBV9	CASSVGTGVYNEQFF
TRBJ2-2	TRBV2	CASSEWQVANTGELFF
TRBJ1-6	TRBV5-4	CASSRWTGVNSPLHF
TRBJ1-2	TRBV2	CASSMDRGGNYGYTF
TRBJ2-1	TRBV7-9	CSSSFELASSYNEQFF
TRBJ1-3	TRBV2	CASTKSGTGRAGNTIYF
TRBJ2-7	TRBV6-5	CASSPGTDYEQYF
TRBJ1-1	TRBV5-1	CASSERGIEAFF
TRBJ2-1	TRBV5-1	CASSLAPGLAGEQFF
TRBJ2-7	TRBV11-2	CASSGTDYAQYF
TRBJ1-2	TRBV29-1	CSVGLPGGASTF
TRBJ2-5	TRBV10-2	CASSDAREVQETQYF
TRBJ2-3	TRBV6-4	CASSDRLGSGADTQYF
TRBJ2-2	TRBV4-3	CASSQDLKLAGVFAGELFF
TRBJ2-7	TRBV6-1	CASRDIIRTGYEQYF
TRBJ2-3	TRBV19	CASSFGFSSTDTQYF
TRBJ2-5	TRBV5-1	CASSLGRAVRETQYF
TRBJ2-7	TRBV5-8	CASRLAASYEQYF
TRBJ2-7	TRBV6-5	CASRTSGNSYEQYF
TRBJ2-2	TRBV28	CASSDSTTGELFF
TRBJ2-5	TRBV12-2	CASRLTSGTVYF
TRBJ1-1	TRBV7-2	CASSFAGTGGFEYAEAFF
TRBJ1-5	TRBV18	CASSPVPGGNQPQHF
TRBJ1-5	TRBV7-2	CASSSDRDQPQHF
TRBJ2-7	TRBV9	CASSVASGGIYEQYF
TRBJ2-7	TRBV7-2	CASSLKGLHEQYF
TRBJ2-3	TRBV18	CASSPIGQSTDTQYF
TRBJ2-3	TRBV7-6	CASSLALQGYADTQYF
TRBJ2-3	TRBV4-3	CASSQERTGVGTDTQYF
TRBJ1-6	TRBV6-5	CASSRQGGDNSPLHF
TRBJ2-3	TRBV11-2	CASSLDTGFTDTQYF
TRBJ2-7	TRBV10-1	CARGLAGGLYEQYF
TRBJ2-3	TRBV25-1	CASSSGGHTDTQYF
TRBJ2-6	TRBV5-6	CASYPNNWRGAGGANGLTF
TRBJ2-2	TRBV10-2	CASSLKGDLAGRLFF
TRBJ2-5	TRBV6-5	CASSYGGAAQETQYF
TRBJ1-1	TRBV28	CASSTSTGPMNTEAFF
TRBJ2-3	TRBV6-5	CASSYEPGSTDTQYF
TRBJ1-3	TRBV2	CASSEIDRPFSGNTIYF
TRBJ1-1	TRBV7-9	CSSSLGAKTEAFF
TRBJ2-6	TRBV9	CASSVGGGSGANGLTF